This T cell receptor beta chain was sequenced during a study of shared clonotypes between healthy human individuals. Trimming cost V 4 bases and J 4 bases; bases outside gene matches: 7. This CDR3 is built from 15 residues. Germline V gene data show CDR1 as SGHAT and CDR2 as FQNNGV. Study-wide results and caveats: The sole specimen, blood, was sampled, and tissue repertoires likely differ. Among the subsets, naive ones generally showed larger estimated richness than memory ones. Despite large depth, sorted-subset datasets appeared incompletely sequenced. Naive CD4 clonotype sharing across several donors was around 5%.

As regards this clone: What it binds is unknown.

The assay was immunoSEQ multiplex PCR, and TCRdb's table has in-frame clones only and misses some. Among millions of clones listed, approximately 95% were seen once. This chain uses TRBV11-2 with TRBJ2-1; TRBD1 matches 7 bases. Sequenced: naive CD4+ T cells from PBMCs. Documented subset: CD45RA+ positively selected. The sequence came from a man aged 18 to 29 in good health. Some clones in this sample may be carry-over from other donors' samples. CDR3 bases: TGTGCCAGCAGCTCACCCGGGACAGTTTACAATGAGCAGTTCTTC. This codes for CASSSPGTVYNEQFF.